This T cell receptor beta chain is drawn from a study of blood T cell repertoires in COVID-19. The overall study: The origin of the acute and convalescent COVID-19 samples was the United States, Italy and Spain.

There are 11 residues in the CDR3. Germline assignment: CDR1 MNHEY and CDR2 SVGAGI. J gave up 8 bases and V 10 bases, and 7 bases lay outside the gene matches. Generated by immunoSEQ multiplex PCR, the TCRdb table keeps only in-frame clones and is missing some. The data contain approximately 150,000 clones, 82% of them seen just once; the ten biggest clones take up 8% to 9.5%. Specimen: peripheral blood. The sequence was collected from a woman aged 70-85 years with acute or convalescent COVID-19. The chain uses TRBV6-5 and TRBJ1-2, with TRBD1 matching over 7 bases. CDR3 in amino acids: CATTGALGYTF. The CDR3 DNA is TGTGCCACCACAGGGGCCCTAGGCTACACCTTC.